This T cell receptor beta chain was recorded in a study of blood T cell repertoires in COVID-19. The assay was immunoSEQ multiplex PCR, and TCRdb's table has in-frame clones only and misses some. Altogether a few hundred thousand clones are present, 75% to 85% being singletons, with the ten largest covering over 0.95%. Seattle enrolled patients during active infection and tracked them longitudinally. The receptor's source is a woman in her 30s with COVID-19, enrolled during active disease. Sequencing was performed on peripheral blood.

This CDR3 reads CSVAGSSNQPQHF. The CDR3 nucleotides read TGCAGCGTCGCCGGGAGCAGCAATCAGCCCCAGCATTTT. The rearrangement links TRBV29-1 to TRBJ1-5, with D unclear. The CDR3 totals 13 residues. The V end was cut by 6 bases, the J end by 1 base, with 10 bases between. The germline V gene has CDR1 SQVTM and CDR2 ANQGSEA.